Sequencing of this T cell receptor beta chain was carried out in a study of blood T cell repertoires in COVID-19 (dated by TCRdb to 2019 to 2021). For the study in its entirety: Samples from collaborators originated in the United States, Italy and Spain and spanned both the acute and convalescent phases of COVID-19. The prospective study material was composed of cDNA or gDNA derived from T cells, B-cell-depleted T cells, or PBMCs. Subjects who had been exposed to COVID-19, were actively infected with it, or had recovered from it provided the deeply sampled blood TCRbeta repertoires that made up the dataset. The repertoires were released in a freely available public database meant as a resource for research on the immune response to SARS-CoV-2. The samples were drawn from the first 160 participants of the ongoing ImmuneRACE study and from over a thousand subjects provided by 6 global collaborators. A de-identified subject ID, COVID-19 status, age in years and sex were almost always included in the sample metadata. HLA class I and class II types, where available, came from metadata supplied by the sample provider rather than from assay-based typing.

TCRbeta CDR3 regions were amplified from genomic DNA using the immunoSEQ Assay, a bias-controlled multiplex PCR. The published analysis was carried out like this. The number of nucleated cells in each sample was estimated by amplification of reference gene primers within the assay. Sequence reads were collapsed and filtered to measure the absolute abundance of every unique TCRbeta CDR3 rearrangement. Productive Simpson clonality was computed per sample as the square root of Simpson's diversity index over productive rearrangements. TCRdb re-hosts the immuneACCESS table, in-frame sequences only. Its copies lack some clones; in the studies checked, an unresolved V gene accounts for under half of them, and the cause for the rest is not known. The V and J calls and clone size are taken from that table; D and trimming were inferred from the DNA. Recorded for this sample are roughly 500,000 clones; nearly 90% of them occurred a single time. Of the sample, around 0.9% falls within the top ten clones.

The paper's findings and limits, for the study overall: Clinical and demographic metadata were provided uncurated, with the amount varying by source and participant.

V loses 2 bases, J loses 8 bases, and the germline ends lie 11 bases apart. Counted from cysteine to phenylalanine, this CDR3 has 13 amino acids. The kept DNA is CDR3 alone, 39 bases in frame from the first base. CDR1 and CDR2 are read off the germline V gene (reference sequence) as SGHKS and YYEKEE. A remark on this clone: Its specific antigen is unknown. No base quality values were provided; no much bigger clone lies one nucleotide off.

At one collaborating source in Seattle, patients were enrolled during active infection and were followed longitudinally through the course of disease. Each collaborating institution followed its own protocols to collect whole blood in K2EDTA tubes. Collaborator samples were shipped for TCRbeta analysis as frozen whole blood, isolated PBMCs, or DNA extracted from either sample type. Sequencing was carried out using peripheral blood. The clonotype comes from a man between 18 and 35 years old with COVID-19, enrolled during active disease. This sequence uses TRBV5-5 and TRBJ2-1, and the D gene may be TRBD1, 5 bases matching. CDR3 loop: CASSFRQLYEQFF. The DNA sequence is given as TGTGCCAGCAGCTTTCGACAGTTGTATGAGCAGTTCTTC.